This section outlines one T cell receptor (beta chain) sequence together with its context. The data originate from a study of cytomegalovirus exposure and HLA in healthy donors. PCR was performed using 60 Vbeta and 13 Jbeta primers. Clones were sequenced by immunoSEQ multiplex PCR, and TCRdb holds only the in-frame ones, with some missing. The sample contains 150,000 to 200,000 clones, about 63% of which appear only once. This CDR3 comprises 13 residues. Germline loops: CDR1 SGDLS, CDR2 YYNGEE. V lost 5 bases and J 2 bases, leaving 10 bases between the germline ends. This clonotype originated in a middle-aged woman in good health and CMV-seropositive. The source material was PBMCs. The chain recombines TRBV9 with TRBJ1-2; unclear D gene. As DNA, the CDR3 is TGTGCCAGCAGTGCGACTGGGAACTATGGCTACACCTTC. Encoded protein: CASSATGNYGYTF.